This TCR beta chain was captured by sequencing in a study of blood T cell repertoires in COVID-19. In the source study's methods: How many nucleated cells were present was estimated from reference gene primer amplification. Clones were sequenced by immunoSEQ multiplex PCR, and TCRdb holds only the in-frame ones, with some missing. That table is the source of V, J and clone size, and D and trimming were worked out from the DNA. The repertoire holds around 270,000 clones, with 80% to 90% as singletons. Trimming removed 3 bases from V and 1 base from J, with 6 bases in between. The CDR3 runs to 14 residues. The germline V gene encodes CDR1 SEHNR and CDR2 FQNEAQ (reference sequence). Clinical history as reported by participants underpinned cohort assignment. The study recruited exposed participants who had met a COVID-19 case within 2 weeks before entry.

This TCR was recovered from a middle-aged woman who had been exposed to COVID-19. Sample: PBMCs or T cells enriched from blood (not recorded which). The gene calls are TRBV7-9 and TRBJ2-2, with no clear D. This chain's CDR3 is CASSFGKNTGELFF. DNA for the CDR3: TGTGCCAGCAGCTTTGGCAAGAACACCGGGGAGCTGTTTTTT.